Below, 8 T cell receptor beta chains from the same sample are listed, as sequenced in a study of monozygotic twins with inflammatory bowel disease. TCRdb re-called the 5' RACE reads, yielding one record per CDR3 amino acid sequence without DNA. This sample's table reports around 230,000 distinct CDR3 sequences. The sample was blood. These receptors all come from a human donor with ulcerative colitis or Crohn's disease, or a healthy co-twin of an affected twin (not recorded which).

The V and J genes are TRBV27 and TRBJ2-3; the TRBD2 assignment by TCRdb is unverifiable without DNA. Germline V gene lookup returns CDR1 MNHEY and CDR2 SMNVEV (reference sequence). The CDR3 is made up of 14 amino acids. This CDR3 reads CASSYRVRGDTQYF.

The V call is TRBV11-1, the J call TRBJ2-1; no DNA is available, so the TRBD1 call from TCRdb remains unchecked. CDR1 SGHAT and CDR2 FQDESV come from the germline V gene (reference sequence). CDR3 size: 18 residues. CDR3 sequence: CASSSDVDREDLYNEQFF.

The rearrangement joins TRBV6-5 to TRBJ2-1; TCRdb outputs TRBD2, but without DNA this stays unchecked. Germline CDR1 and CDR2: MNHEY and SVGAGI. The CDR3 is 14 amino acids. CDR3 in amino acids: CASSYRDFYNEQFF.

The chain recombines TRBV20-1 with TRBJ2-7; without DNA, the TCRdb call of TRBD2 cannot be checked. CDR1 and CDR2 (germline): DFQATT, SNEGSKA (reference sequence). The CDR3 loop spans 12 amino acids. The CDR3 reads CSAAEGPGEQYF.

The CDR3 protein is CASSLATTGGSPLHF. V and J are TRBV5-1 and TRBJ1-6; TCRdb designates TRBD1, a call that cannot be tested without DNA. Per germline, CDR1 SGHRS and CDR2 YFSETQ. The CDR3 spans 15 residues.

The V call is TRBV5-1, the J call TRBJ2-1; with no DNA, the TCRdb D assignment of TRBD1 cannot be verified. CDR3 size: 15 residues. CDR1 is SGHRS and CDR2 is YFSETQ in the germline V gene. The CDR3 spells CASSRGQPPYNEQFF.

The chain combines TRBV12-3 or TRBV12-4 with TRBJ2-7; no DNA is available, so the TRBD1 call from TCRdb remains unchecked. This CDR3 has 14 residues. CDR3 loop: CASSWDRDRREQYF.

This chain uses TRBV5-4 with TRBJ2-5; the TCRdb call, TRBD1, lacks DNA for checking. This CDR3 contains 15 residues. Germline V gene lookup returns CDR1 SGHNT and CDR2 YYREEE (reference sequence). This chain's CDR3 is CASRPDITGPETQYF.